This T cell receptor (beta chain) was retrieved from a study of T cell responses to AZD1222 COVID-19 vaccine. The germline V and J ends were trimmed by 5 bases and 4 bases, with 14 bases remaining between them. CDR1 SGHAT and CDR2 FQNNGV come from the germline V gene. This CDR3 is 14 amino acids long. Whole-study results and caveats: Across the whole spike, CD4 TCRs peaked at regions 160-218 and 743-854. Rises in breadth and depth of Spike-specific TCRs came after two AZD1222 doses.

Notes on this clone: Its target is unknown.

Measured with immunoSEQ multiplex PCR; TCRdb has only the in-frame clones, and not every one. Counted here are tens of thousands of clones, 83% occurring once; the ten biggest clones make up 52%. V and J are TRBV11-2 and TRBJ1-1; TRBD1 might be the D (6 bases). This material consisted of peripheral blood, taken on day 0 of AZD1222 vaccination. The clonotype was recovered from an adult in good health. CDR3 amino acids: CASSPRGGSTEAFF. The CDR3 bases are TGTGCCAGCAGCCCGAGGGGGGGTAGCACTGAAGCTTTCTTT.